The present entry profiles one TCR beta chain with its context. Participants were aged about 18 to 100 years, lived in under 30 US areas, and enrolled virtually. Trimming removed 8 bases from V and 5 bases from J, with 10 bases in between. This CDR3 contains 13 residues. CDR1 and CDR2 from the germline V gene are MNHEY and SMNVEV (reference sequence). Method: immunoSEQ multiplex PCR; TCRdb's copy keeps in-frame clones and lacks some. The profile shows roughly 250,000 clones, 70% to 90% of them singletons. The entry originates in a study of blood T cell repertoires in COVID-19. Sequencing was performed on PBMCs or T cells enriched from blood (not recorded which). The receptor's source is a woman between 40 and 55 years old with acute COVID-19. The chain combines TRBV27 with TRBJ1-6; D is unclear. CDR3 amino acids: CASSYGDNSPLHF. As DNA, the CDR3 is TGTGCCAGCTCCTACGGGGATAATTCACCCCTCCACTTT.